The clone carrying this T cell receptor (beta chain) was found once. The antigen is undetermined. The data are from a study of radiation and T cells in renal cell carcinoma. Whole-study results and caveats: Without pretreatment biopsies, baseline tumor clonotype presence was undetermined.

Germline trimming cut 6 bases from V and 4 bases from J; bases unmatched to any gene: 12. There are 15 residues in the CDR3. Germline V gene data show CDR1 as SQVTM and CDR2 as ANQGSEA. Clones were read by immunoSEQ multiplex PCR, and TCRdb kept only the in-frame ones, dropping some. The repertoire consists of 150,000 or so clones, with about 88% occurring once and the leading ten covering approximately 11%. The time point here: blood 4 weeks post-SBRT, at nephrectomy. Treatment reported: 15 Gy SBRT to primary tumor, nephrectomy 4 weeks later. Nephrectomy followed 15 Gy stereotactic body radiation by 4 weeks. Serial blood draws occurred at baseline and 2 and 4 weeks post-SBRT.

Sequenced material: blood, taken from a patient whose treatment included radiotherapy and nephrectomy. This TCR was sampled from a woman in her forties or fifties with renal cell carcinoma. The gene calls are TRBV29-1 and TRBJ2-5; 9 nucleotides line up with TRBD1. The chain's CDR3 is CSVPQGTGWGETQYF. The CDR3 region has the DNA TGCAGCGTCCCCCAAGGGACAGGGTGGGGAGAGACCCAGTACTTC.